The entry below gives a single T cell receptor (beta chain) sequence along with its context. Trimming removed 5 bases at V and 6 bases at J, with 21 bases between. CDR1 and CDR2 (germline): SEHNR, FQNEAQ (reference sequence). The CDR3 runs to 16 residues. This specimen belongs to a study of blood T cell repertoires in COVID-19. Method: immunoSEQ multiplex PCR; TCRdb's copy keeps in-frame clones and lacks some. Of some 100,000 clones in the sample, roughly 76% were seen once. The chain recombines TRBV7-9 with TRBJ2-3; perhaps TRBD2 as D (5 bases). This sequence originates from a human donor in a cohort sampled during active COVID-19. The sample consisted of peripheral blood. CDR3 coding DNA: TGTGCCAGCAGCCTCCAACATAGGGCCGGGGAGGATACGCAGTATTTT. It codes for CASSLQHRAGEDTQYF.